A selection of T cell receptor beta chains follows, all from one sample in a study of beta chain features in type 1 diabetes. Profiled with immunoSEQ multiplex PCR; TCRdb holds only in-frame clones, not every one. Here the sample spans 160,000 or so clones, roughly 11% being singletons. Sequenced sample: central memory CD4+ T cells from blood. The receptors shown here come from a young man in good health. The conserved cysteine and the conserved F or W are not part of the CDR3 here. Where a row states a size, it is once, few, many or the class of an expanded clone; other rows omit it.

v_gene: TRBV5-1
j_gene: TRBJ2-1
abundance: few
CDR3aa: ASSTGTSGGLNEQF

v_gene: TRBV5-1
j_gene: TRBJ2-5
abundance: NA
CDR3aa: ASSFYTETQY

v_gene: TRBV7-3
j_gene: TRBJ2-7
abundance: NA
CDR3aa: ASSKDRAYEQY

v_gene: TRBV5-4
j_gene: TRBJ2-1
abundance: NA
CDR3aa: ASNLAGPDEQF

v_gene: TRBV9
j_gene: TRBJ2-1
abundance: many
CDR3aa: ASSLQGYNEQF

v_gene: TRBV5-1
j_gene: TRBJ2-1
abundance: NA
CDR3aa: ASSASGLAGGKQF

v_gene: TRBV9
j_gene: TRBJ2-4
abundance: NA
CDR3aa: ASSVAGRDAAKNIQY

v_gene: TRBV4-3
j_gene: TRBJ2-3
abundance: many
CDR3aa: ASSQGAGSTDTQY

v_gene: TRBV13
j_gene: TRBJ1-3
abundance: NA
CDR3aa: ASSSRPGHKPGNTIY

v_gene: TRBV7-2
j_gene: TRBJ2-7
abundance: many
CDR3aa: ASRLAGGAAYEQY

v_gene: TRBV11-2
j_gene: TRBJ1-1
abundance: few
CDR3aa: ASSLGGGVLRNTEAF

v_gene: TRBV12-5
j_gene: TRBJ2-5
abundance: NA
CDR3aa: ASGPGSGAQY

v_gene: TRBV27
j_gene: TRBJ2-3
abundance: NA
CDR3aa: ASSLRSSGGLPDTQY

v_gene: TRBV15
j_gene: TRBJ2-1
abundance: NA
CDR3aa: ATKALAGLDNEQF

v_gene: TRBV28
j_gene: TRBJ2-1
abundance: NA
CDR3aa: ASSSPKREQF

v_gene: TRBV9
j_gene: TRBJ2-3
abundance: NA
CDR3aa: ASSVESSGRAPPDTQY

v_gene: TRBV7-2
j_gene: TRBJ2-7
abundance: many
CDR3aa: ASQEASAGIYEQY

v_gene: TRBV5-1
j_gene: TRBJ2-7
abundance: few
CDR3aa: ASSRDSYEQY